This is a list of T cell receptor beta chains from one sample in a study of blood T cells in healthy people across ages. TCRdb passed the 5' RACE reads through MiXCR, listing each CDR3 protein once. The data contain around 1,700,000 distinct CDR3 sequences, approximately 28% of them singletons. Sequencing input: blood. Receptors originate from a woman in her twenties or thirties in good health. Each CDR3 is given with its conserved first and last residue. Fields, in order: CDR3 length, clone size, D gene, V gene, J gene, CDR3 protein, CDR3 DNA. D genes are given only for firm matches. Size tells how often a clone was seen (once, few, many) or the class of an expanded clone, and some rows leave it out.

13	-	-	TRBV7-2	TRBJ1-2	CASSLAGMMGYTF	TGTGCCAGCAGCTTAGCAGGCATGATGGGCTACACCTTC
16	few	TRBD2	TRBV7-9	TRBJ2-1	CASSWGPSGRKDEQFF	TGTGCCAGCAGCTGGGGACCTAGCGGGAGAAAAGATGAGCAGTTCTTC
18	few	TRBD2	TRBV2	TRBJ2-1	CASSGRRMSGTKYNEQFF	TGTGCCAGCAGTGGGCGACGGATGAGCGGGACTAAATACAATGAGCAGTTCTTC
14	many	TRBD1	TRBV29-1	TRBJ2-7	CSVRWDRASYEQYF	TGCAGCGTTAGGTGGGACAGGGCCTCCTACGAGCAGTACTTC
15	few	-	TRBV2	TRBJ1-5	CASSEETLSNQPQHF	TGTGCCAGCAGTGAAGAGACCCTCAGCAATCAGCCCCAGCATTTT
15	many	TRBD1	TRBV5-1	TRBJ2-1	CASSPDRGVYNEQFF	TGCGCCAGCAGCCCGGACAGGGGCGTTTACAATGAGCAGTTCTTC
13	few	-	TRBV30	TRBJ1-5	CAWSAISGQPQHF	TGTGCCTGGAGTGCCATTAGCGGGCAGCCCCAGCATTTT
15	few	TRBD1	TRBV20-1	TRBJ2-1	CSARRGAGGQETQFF	TGCAGTGCTAGAAGGGGGGCAGGGGGCCAAGAGACCCAGTTCTTC
13	-	-	TRBV5-1	TRBJ2-1	CASSNNPKMGQFF	TGCGCCAGCAGCAACAACCCCAAGATGGGGCAGTTCTTC
14	-	-	TRBV5-1	TRBJ2-7	CASSSGLQGGEQYF	TGCGCCAGCAGCTCGGGTTTGCAGGGGGGCGAGCAGTACTTC
17	few	TRBD2	TRBV7-2	TRBJ2-4	CASSLELAGGSKNIQYF	TGTGCCAGCAGCTTAGAGCTAGCGGGAGGGTCGAAAAACATTCAGTACTTC
14	-	-	TRBV28	TRBJ2-4	CASSLLRSGNIQYF	TGTGCCAGCAGCCTCCTGAGGAGCGGAAACATTCAGTACTTC
16	-	TRBD2	TRBV20-1	TRBJ2-1	CSARDIAGGLYNEQFF	TGCAGTGCTAGAGATATAGCGGGGGGGCTTTACAATGAGCAGTTCTTC
15	-	TRBD1	TRBV2	TRBJ2-7	CASRDDRTGNNEQYF	TGTGCCAGCAGGGATGACCGGACAGGGAATAACGAGCAGTACTTC
15	-	TRBD2	TRBV11-2	TRBJ2-1	CASSLDSGAFSEQFF	TGTGCCAGCAGCTTAGATAGCGGGGCCTTCAGTGAGCAGTTCTTC